The clone carrying this T cell receptor beta chain was seen at least ten times. Its antigen is unknown. V trimming: 5 bases; J trimming: 11 bases; junction bases outside the gene matches: 14. Germline lookup yields CDR1 DFQATT and CDR2 SNEGSKA (reference sequence). The CDR3 totals 13 residues. In the library, individual cDNA molecules carried attached unique molecular identifiers. TCRdb independently ran MiXCR on the 5' RACE reads; one entry per CDR3 protein. The table has tens of thousands of distinct CDR3 sequences, 5.6% seen once. The sample is drawn from a study of early T cells in non-severe SARS-CoV-2 infection. Whole-study context: Sequencing targeted bulk RNA from unsorted whole blood, leaving chains unpaired.

The study, taken as a whole, reports: Matching results from VDJdb favored anti-spike CD8 responses, leaving private and CD4 specificities undetected.

This chain joins TRBV20-1 and TRBJ1-1, with TRBD1 matching 7 bases. Sequencing input: whole blood. The clonotype was recovered from an adult who was a healthcare worker with PCR-confirmed SARS-CoV-2 infection or an uninfected control (not recorded which). The CDR3 region is CSALPGQKSRAFF. For the CDR3, the DNA is TGCAGTGCTCTCCCGGGACAGAAATCGCGGGCTTTCTTT.